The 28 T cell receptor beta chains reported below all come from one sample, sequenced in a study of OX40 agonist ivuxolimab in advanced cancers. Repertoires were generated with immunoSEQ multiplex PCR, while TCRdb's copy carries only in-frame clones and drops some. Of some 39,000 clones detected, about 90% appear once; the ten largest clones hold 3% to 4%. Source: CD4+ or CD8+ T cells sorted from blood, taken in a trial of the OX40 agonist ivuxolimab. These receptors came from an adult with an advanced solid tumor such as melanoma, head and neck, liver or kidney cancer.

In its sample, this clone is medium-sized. DNA of the CDR3: TGTGCCAGCAGCCCTACAGGGCCCCAACAGCCCCAGCATTTT. This sequence encodes CASSPTGPQQPQHF. V and J are TRBV7-2 and TRBJ1-5, with TRBD1 as a possible D gene (6 bases). The CDR3 loop spans 14 amino acids. Per germline, CDR1 SGHTA and CDR2 FQGNSA. V was trimmed by 5 bases and J by 7 bases, leaving 15 bases between them.

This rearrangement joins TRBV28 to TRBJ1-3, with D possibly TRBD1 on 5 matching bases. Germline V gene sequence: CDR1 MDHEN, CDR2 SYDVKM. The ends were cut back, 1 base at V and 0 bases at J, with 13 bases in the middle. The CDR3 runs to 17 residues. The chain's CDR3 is CASSLLTGGGSGNTIYF. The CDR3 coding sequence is TGTGCCAGCAGTTTATTAACGGGGGGGGGCTCTGGAAACACCATATATTTT.

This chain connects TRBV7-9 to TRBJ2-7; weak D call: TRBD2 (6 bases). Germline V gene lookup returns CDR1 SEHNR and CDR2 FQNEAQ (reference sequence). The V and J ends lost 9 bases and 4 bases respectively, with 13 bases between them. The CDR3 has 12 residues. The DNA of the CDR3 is TGTGCCAGTGGAAGGGACTCATACGAGCAGTACTTC. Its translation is CASGRDSYEQYF.

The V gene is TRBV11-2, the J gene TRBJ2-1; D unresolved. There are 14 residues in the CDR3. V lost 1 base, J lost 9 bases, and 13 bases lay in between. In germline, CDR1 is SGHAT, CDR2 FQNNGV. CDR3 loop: CASSLVVGPGEQFF. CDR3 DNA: TGTGCCAGCAGCTTAGTGGTGGGCCCAGGTGAGCAGTTCTTC.

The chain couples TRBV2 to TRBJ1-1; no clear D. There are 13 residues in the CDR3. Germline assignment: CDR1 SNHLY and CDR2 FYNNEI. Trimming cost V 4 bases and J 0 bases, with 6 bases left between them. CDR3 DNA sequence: TGTGCCAGCAGTGGGCACATGAACACTGAAGCTTTCTTT. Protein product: CASSGHMNTEAFF.

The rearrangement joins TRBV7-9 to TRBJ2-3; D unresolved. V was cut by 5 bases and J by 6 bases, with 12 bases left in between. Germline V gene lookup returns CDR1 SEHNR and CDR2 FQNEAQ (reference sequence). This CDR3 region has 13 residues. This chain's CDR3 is CASSAQTTDTQYF. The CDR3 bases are TGTGCCAGCAGCGCCCAAACGACCGATACGCAGTATTTT. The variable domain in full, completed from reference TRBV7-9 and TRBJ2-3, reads DTGVSQNPRHKITKRGQNVTFRCDPISEHNRLYWYRQTLGQGPEFLTYFQNEAQLEKSRLLSDRFSAERPKGSFSTLEIQRTEQGDSAMYLCASSAQTTDTQYFGPGTRLTVL.

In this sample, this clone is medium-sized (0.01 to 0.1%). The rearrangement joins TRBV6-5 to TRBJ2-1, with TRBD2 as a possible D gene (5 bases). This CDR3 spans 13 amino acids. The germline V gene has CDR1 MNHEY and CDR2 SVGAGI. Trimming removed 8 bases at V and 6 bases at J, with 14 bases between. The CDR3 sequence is CASRESSSNEQFF. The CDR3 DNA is TGTGCCAGCCGGGAAAGTTCTAGCAATGAGCAGTTCTTC.

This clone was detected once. This CDR3 is CASRGDRVNSPLHF. Here the CDR3 DNA reads TGTGCCAGCAGGGGGGACCGCGTAAATTCACCCCTCCACTTT. This rearrangement joins TRBV27 to TRBJ1-6; tentative D call: TRBD1 (5 bases). CDR1 MNHEY and CDR2 SMNVEV come from the germline V gene (reference sequence). V gave up 6 bases and J gave up 7 bases, with 13 bases separating them. The CDR3 runs 14 residues.

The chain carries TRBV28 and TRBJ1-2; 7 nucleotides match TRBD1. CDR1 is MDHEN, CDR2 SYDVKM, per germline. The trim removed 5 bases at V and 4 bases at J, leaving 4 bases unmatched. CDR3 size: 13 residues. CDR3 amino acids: CASSIQGPYGYTF. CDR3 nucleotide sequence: TGTGCCAGCAGTATACAGGGGCCCTATGGCTACACCTTC.

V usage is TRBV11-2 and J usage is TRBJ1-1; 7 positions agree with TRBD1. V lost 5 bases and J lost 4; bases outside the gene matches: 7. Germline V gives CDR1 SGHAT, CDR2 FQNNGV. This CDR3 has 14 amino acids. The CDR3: CASSRGTAITEAFF. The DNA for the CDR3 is TGTGCCAGCAGCCGAGGGACAGCCATCACTGAAGCTTTCTTT. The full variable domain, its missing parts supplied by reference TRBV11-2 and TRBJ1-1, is EAGVAQSPRYKIIEKRQSVAFWCNPISGHATLYWYQQILGQGPKLLIQFQNNGVVDDSQLPKDRFSAERLKGVDSTLKIQPAKLEDSAVYLCASSRGTAITEAFFGQGTRLTVV.

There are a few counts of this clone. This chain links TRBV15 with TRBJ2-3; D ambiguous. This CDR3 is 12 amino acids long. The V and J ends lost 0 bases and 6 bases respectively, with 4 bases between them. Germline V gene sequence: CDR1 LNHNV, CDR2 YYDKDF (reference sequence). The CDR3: CATSRDGDTQYF. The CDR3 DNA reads TGTGCCACCAGCAGAGATGGGGATACGCAGTATTTT. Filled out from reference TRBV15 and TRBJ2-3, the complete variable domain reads DAMVIQNPRYQVTQFGKPVTLSCSQTLNHNVMYWYQQKSSQAPKLLFHYYDKDFNNEADTPDNFQSRRPNTSFCFLDIRSPGLGDTAMYLCATSRDGDTQYFGPGTRLTVL.

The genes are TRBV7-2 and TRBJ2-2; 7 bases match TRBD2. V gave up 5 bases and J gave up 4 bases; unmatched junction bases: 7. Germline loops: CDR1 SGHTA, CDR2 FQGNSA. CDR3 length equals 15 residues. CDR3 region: CASSAVQRGTGELFF. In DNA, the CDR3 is TGTGCCAGCAGCGCCGTCCAGCGGGGCACCGGGGAGCTGTTTTTT.

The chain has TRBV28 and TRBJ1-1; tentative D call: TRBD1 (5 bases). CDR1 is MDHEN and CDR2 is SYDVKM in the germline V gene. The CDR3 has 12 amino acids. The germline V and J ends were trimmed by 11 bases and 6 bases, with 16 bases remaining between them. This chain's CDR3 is CASPQGPPEAFF. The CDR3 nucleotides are TGTGCCTCCCCCCAGGGACCGCCTGAAGCTTTCTTT.

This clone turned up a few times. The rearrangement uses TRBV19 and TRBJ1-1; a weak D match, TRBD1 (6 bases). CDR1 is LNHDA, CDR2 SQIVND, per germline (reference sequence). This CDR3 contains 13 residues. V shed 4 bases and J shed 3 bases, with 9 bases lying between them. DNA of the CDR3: TGTGCCAGTAGTAAACAGGGATACACTGAAGCTTTCTTT. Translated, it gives CASSKQGYTEAFF.

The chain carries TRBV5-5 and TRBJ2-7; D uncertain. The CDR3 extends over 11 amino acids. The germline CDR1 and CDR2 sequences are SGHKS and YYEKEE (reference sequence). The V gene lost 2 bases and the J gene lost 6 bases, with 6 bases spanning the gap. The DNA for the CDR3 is TGTGCCAGCAGCTTAGCTGTCGAGCAGTACTTC. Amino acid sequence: CASSLAVEQYF.

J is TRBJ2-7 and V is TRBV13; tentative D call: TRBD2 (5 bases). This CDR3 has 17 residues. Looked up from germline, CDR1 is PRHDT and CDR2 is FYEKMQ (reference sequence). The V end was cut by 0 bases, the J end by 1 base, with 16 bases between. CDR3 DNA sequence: TGTGCCAGCAGCTTAGGGGATCCCGGGGATTGGTCCTACGAGCAGTACTTC. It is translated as CASSLGDPGDWSYEQYF.

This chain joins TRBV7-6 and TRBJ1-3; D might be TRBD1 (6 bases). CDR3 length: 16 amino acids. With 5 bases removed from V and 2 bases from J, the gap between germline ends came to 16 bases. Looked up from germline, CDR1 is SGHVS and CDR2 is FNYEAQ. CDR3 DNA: TGTGCCAGCAGCCAGGACAGAATCAGTACTGGAAACACCATATATTTT. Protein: CASSQDRISTGNTIYF.

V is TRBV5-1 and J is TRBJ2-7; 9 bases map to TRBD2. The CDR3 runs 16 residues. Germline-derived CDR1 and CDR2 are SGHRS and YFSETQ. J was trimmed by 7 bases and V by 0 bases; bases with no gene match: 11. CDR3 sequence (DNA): TGCGCCAGCAGCTTGGCCGCTAGCGGGGCCTTGGGAGAGCAGTACTTC. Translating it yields CASSLAASGALGEQYF.

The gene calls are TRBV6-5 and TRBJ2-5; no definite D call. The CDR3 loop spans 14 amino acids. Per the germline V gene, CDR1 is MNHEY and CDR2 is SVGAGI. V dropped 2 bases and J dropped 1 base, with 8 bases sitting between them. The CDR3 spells CASSYRRPQETQYF. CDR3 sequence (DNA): TGTGCCAGCAGTTACCGCCGTCCCCAAGAGACCCAGTACTTC.

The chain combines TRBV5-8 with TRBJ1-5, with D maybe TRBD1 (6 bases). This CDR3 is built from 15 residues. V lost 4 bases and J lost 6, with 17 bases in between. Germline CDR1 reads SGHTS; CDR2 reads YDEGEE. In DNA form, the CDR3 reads TGTGCCAGCAGCCCGTTGAGGGGGTTCAGTCAGCCCCAGCATTTT. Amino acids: CASSPLRGFSQPQHF.

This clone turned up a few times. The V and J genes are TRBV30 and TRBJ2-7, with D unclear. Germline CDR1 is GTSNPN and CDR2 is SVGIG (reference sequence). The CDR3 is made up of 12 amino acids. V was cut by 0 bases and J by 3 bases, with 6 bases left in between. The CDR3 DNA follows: TGTGCCTGGAGTGTTATGGTCTACGAGCAGTACTTC. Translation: CAWSVMVYEQYF.

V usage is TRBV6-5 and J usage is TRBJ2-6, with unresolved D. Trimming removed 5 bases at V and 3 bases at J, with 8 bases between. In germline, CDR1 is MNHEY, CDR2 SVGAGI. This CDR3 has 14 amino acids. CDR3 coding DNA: TGTGCCAGCAGTGGCGTCATTGGGGCCAACGTCCTGACTTTC. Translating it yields CASSGVIGANVLTF.

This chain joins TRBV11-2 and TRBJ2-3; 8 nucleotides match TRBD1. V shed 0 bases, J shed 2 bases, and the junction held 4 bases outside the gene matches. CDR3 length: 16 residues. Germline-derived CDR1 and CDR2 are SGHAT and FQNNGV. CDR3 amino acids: CASSLDWTGITDTQYF. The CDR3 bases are TGTGCCAGCAGCTTAGATTGGACAGGGATCACAGATACGCAGTATTTT.

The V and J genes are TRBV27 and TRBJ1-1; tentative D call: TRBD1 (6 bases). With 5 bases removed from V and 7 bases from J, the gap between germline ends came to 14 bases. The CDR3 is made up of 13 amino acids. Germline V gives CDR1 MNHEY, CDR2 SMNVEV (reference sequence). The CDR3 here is CASSLRGGIEAFF. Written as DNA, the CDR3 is TGTGCCAGCAGTCTAAGGGGGGGGATTGAAGCTTTCTTT.

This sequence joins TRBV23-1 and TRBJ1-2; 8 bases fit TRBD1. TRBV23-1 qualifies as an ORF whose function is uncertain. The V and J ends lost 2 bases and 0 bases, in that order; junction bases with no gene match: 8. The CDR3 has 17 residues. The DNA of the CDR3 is TGCGCCAGCAGTCAAAGTCAGACAGGGGCCTCTAACTATGGCTACACCTTC. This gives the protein CASSQSQTGASNYGYTF.

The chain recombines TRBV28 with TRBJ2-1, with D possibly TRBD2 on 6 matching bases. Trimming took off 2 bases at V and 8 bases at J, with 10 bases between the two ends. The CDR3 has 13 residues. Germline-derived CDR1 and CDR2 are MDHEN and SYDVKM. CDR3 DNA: TGTGCCAGCAGTTTAGGAGGAGGGGATGAGCAGTTCTTC. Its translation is CASSLGGGDEQFF.

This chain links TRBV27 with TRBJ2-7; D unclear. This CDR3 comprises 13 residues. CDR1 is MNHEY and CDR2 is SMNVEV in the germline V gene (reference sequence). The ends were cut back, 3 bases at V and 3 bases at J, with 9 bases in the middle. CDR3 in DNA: TGTGCCAGCAGTTTTAGGACGGACTACGAGCAGTACTTC. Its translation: CASSFRTDYEQYF.

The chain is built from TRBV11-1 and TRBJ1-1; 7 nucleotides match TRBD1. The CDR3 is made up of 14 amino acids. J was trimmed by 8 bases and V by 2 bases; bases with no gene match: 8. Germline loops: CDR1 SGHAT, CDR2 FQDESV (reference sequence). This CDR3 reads CASSLFSAGGEAFF. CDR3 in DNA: TGTGCCAGCAGCTTATTTTCGGCAGGGGGAGAAGCTTTCTTT. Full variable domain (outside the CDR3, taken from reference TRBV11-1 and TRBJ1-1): EAEVAQSPRYKITEKSQAVAFWCDPISGHATLYWYRQILGQGPELLVQFQDESVVDDSQLPKDRFSAERLKGVDSTLKIQPAELGDSAMYLCASSLFSAGGEAFFGQGTRLTVV.